This TCR beta chain was documented in a study of OX40 agonist ivuxolimab in advanced cancers. The table came from immunoSEQ multiplex PCR; TCRdb's copy has only in-frame clones and leaves some out. In the table there are tens of thousands of clones, more than 70% of which are singletons. Study observations and caveats: In CD8+ T cells, expanded clones were on average more numerous than in CD4+. Low levels of normalized T-cell clonal expansion also appeared in some nonresponders.

The CDR3 contains 14 residues. The germline V and J ends were trimmed by 1 base and 2 bases, with 7 bases remaining between them. Germline V gives CDR1 LNHNV, CDR2 YYDKDF (reference sequence). With respect to this clone: The antigen is undetermined.

This sequence joins TRBV15 and TRBJ2-3, with D unresolved. This TCR was sampled from an adult with an advanced solid tumor such as melanoma, head and neck, liver or kidney cancer. This specimen consisted of CD4+ or CD8+ T cells sorted from blood, obtained in a trial of the OX40 agonist ivuxolimab. CDR3 coding DNA: TGTGCCACCAGCAGAGCGGACCCCACAGATACGCAGTATTTT. Residues: CATSRADPTDTQYF.